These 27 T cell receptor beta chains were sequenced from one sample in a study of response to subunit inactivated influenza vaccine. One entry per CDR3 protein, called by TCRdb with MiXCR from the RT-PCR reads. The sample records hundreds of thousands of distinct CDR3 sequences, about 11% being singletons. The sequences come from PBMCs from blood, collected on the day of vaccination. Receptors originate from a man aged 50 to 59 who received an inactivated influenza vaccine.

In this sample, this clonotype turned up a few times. The CDR3 loop is CASSYAGDDTEAFF. The CDR3 bases are TGTGCCAGCAGTTACGCCGGAGACGACACTGAAGCTTTCTTT. The chain couples TRBV6-5 to TRBJ1-1; D not certain. CDR1 and CDR2 (germline): MNHEY, SVGAGI. CDR3 length equals 14 residues. V was clipped by 2 bases and J by 3 bases, with 10 bases between them.

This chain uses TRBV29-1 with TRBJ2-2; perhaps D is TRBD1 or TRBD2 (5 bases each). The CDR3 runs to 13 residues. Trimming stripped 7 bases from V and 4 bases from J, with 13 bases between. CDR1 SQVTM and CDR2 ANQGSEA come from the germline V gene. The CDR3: CSALPGATGELFF. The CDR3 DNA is TGCAGCGCCCTCCCCGGGGCCACCGGGGAGCTGTTTTTT.

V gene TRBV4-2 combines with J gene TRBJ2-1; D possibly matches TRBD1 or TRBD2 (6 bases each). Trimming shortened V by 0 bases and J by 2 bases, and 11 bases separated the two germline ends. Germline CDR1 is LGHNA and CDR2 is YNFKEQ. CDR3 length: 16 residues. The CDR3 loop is CASSQDPGAPYNEQFF. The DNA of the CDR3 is TGTGCCAGCAGCCAAGATCCGGGGGCCCCCTACAATGAGCAGTTCTTC.

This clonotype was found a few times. CDR3 sequence (DNA): TGCAGCCCTCTGGGGGGGGCGGGGAATGAGCAGTTCTTC. Its translation: CSPLGGAGNEQFF. The V call is TRBV29-1, the J call TRBJ2-1, with TRBD2 as a possible D gene (7 bases). From germline, CDR1 is SQVTM and CDR2 ANQGSEA. This CDR3 has 13 residues. Trimming took off 8 bases at V and 7 bases at J, with 18 bases between the two ends.

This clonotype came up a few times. As DNA, the CDR3 is TGTGCCAGCAGCTTAGAGGTTGCCGGTAATTCACCCCTCCACTTT. Protein sequence: CASSLEVAGNSPLHF. The chain has TRBV11-2 and TRBJ1-6; D uncertain. The CDR3 totals 15 residues. The germline V gene encodes CDR1 SGHAT and CDR2 FQNNGV. V was clipped by 0 bases and J by 6 bases, with 9 bases between them. Supplemented by reference TRBV11-2 and TRBJ1-6, the full variable domain reads EAGVAQSPRYKIIEKRQSVAFWCNPISGHATLYWYQQILGQGPKLLIQFQNNGVVDDSQLPKDRFSAERLKGVDSTLKIQPAKLEDSAVYLCASSLEVAGNSPLHFGNGTRLTVT.

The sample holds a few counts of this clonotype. For the CDR3, the DNA is TGCAGTGCTATCAAGACTAGCGGGAGCACAGATACGCAGTATTTT. Protein product: CSAIKTSGSTDTQYF. The chain recombines TRBV20-1 with TRBJ2-3; 10 nucleotides agree with TRBD2. Trimming at V came to 4 bases and at J to 0 bases, leaving 4 bases not matched to a gene. Germline CDR1 is DFQATT and CDR2 is SNEGSKA (reference sequence). This CDR3 is built from 15 residues.

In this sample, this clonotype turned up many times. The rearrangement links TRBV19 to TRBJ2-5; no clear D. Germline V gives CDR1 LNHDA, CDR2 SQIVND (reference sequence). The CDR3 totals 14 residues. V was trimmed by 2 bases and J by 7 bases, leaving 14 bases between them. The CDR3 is CASSISPAAGTQYF. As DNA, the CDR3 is TGTGCCAGTAGTATAAGTCCCGCCGCAGGGACCCAGTACTTC. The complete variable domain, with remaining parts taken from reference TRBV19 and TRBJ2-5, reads DGGITQSPKYLFRKEGQNVTLSCEQNLNHDAMYWYRQDPGQGLRLIYYSQIVNDFQKGDIAEGYSVSREKKESFPLTVTSAQKNPTAFYLCASSISPAAGTQYFGPGTRLLVL.

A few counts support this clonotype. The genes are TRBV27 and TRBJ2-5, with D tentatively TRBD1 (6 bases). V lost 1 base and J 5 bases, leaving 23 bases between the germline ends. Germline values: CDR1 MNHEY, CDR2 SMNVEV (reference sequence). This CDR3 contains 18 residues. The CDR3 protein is CASSLFTGTPRVLETQYF. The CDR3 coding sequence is TGTGCCAGCAGTTTATTCACAGGGACCCCGAGGGTTCTCGAGACCCAGTACTTC.

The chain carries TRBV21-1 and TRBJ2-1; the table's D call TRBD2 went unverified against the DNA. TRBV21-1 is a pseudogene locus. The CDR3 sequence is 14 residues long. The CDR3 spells CASEVGEGHNEQFF. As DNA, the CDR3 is TGTGCCAGCGAAGTGGGGGAGGGCCATAATGAGCAGTTCTTC.

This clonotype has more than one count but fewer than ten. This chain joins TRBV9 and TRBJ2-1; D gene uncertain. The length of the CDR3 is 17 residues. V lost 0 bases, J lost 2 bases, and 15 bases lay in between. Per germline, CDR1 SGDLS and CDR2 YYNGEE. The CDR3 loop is CASSVAGRAITYNEQFF. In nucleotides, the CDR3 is TGTGCCAGCAGCGTAGCTGGTCGGGCCATCACCTACAATGAGCAGTTCTTC.

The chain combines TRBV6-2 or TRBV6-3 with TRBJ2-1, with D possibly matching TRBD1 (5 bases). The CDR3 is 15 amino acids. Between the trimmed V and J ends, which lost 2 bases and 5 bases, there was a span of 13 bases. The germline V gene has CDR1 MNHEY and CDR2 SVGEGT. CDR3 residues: CASSYLAGFHNEQFF. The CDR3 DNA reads TGTGCCAGCAGTTACCTGGCAGGGTTCCACAATGAGCAGTTCTTC.

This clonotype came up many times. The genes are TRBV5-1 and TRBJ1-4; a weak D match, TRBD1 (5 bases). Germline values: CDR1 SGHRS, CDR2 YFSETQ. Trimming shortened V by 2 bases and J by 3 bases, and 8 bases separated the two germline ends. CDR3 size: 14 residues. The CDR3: CASSFGQSNEKLFF. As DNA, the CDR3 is TGCGCCAGCAGCTTCGGACAATCTAATGAAAAACTGTTTTTT.

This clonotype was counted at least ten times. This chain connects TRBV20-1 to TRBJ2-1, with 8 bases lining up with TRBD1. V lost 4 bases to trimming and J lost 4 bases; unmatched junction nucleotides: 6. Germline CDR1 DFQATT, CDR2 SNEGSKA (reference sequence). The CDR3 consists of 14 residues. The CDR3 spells CSATGQGRYNEQFF. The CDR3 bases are TGCAGTGCTACTGGACAGGGTCGGTACAATGAGCAGTTCTTC.

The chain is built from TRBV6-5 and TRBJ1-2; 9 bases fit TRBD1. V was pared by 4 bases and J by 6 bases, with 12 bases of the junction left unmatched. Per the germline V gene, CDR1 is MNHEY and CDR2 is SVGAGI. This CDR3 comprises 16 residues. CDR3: CASSSTPGQGTNGYTF. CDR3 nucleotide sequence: TGTGCCAGCAGTTCTACACCGGGACAGGGAACTAATGGCTACACCTTC.

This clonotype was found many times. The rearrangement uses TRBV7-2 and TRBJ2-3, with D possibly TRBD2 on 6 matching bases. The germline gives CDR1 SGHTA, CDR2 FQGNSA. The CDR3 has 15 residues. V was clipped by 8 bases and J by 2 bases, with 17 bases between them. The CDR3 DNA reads TGTGCCAGCTGTGGGGGGAGTTCGTACACAGATACGCAGTATTTT. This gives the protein CASCGGSSYTDTQYF.

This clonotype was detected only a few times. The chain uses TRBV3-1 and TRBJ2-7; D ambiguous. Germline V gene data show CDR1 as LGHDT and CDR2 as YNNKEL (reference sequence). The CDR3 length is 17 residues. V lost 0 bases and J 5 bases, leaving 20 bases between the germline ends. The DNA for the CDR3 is TGTGCCAGCAGCCAAGAGCGTCGCAGATTTTTTCCCGACGAGCAGTACTTC. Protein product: CASSQERRRFFPDEQYF.

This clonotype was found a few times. CDR3 in amino acids: CASRSGTDTDTQYF. CDR3 in DNA: TGTGCCAGCAGATCCGGGACAGACACAGATACGCAGTATTTT. This chain joins TRBV2 and TRBJ2-3; 7 bases are shared with TRBD1. V shed 6 bases, J shed 2 bases, and the junction held 5 bases outside the gene matches. CDR1 and CDR2 (germline): SNHLY, FYNNEI. The CDR3 spans 14 residues. Looking up the rest from reference TRBV2 and TRBJ2-3 gives the full variable domain: EPEVTQTPSHQVTQMGQEVILRCVPISNHLYFYWYRQILGQKVEFLVSFYNNEISEKSEIFDDQFSVERPDGSNFTLKIRSTKLEDSAMYFCASRSGTDTDTQYFGPGTRLTVL.

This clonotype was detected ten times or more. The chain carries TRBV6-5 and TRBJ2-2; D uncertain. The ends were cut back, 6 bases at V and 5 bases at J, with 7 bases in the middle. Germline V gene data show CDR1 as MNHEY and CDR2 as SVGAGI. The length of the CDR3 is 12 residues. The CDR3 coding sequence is TGTGCCAGCAGAGGAGCTACCGGGGAGCTGTTTTTT. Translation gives CASRGATGELFF.

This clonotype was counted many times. The CDR3 sequence: CASSLGEIGHGELFF. DNA of the CDR3: TGTGCCAGCAGCTTAGGGGAGATTGGGCACGGGGAGCTGTTTTTT. The genes are TRBV7-6 and TRBJ2-2; tentatively, D is TRBD2 (5 bases). CDR1 SGHVS and CDR2 FNYEAQ come from the germline V gene. Trimming took off 1 base at V and 7 bases at J, with 13 bases between the two ends. The CDR3 is made up of 15 amino acids.

In DNA form, the CDR3 reads TGTGCCAGCAGGGTCATGGCGGGCACCGGGGAGCTGTTTTTT. This codes for CASRVMAGTGELFF. The chain links TRBV27 to TRBJ2-2; a possible D gene is TRBD2 (5 bases). The V gene's germline CDR1 is MNHEY and CDR2 SMNVEV (reference sequence). Trimming took 6 bases from V and 4 from J, leaving 12 bases between them. The CDR3 is 14 residues long.

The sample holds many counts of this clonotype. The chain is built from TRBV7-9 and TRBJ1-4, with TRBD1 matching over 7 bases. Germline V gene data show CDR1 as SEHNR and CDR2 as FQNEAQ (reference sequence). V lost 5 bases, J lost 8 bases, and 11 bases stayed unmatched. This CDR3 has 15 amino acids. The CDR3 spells CASSPWAGGEEKLFF. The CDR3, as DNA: TGTGCCAGCAGCCCTTGGGCAGGGGGTGAAGAAAAACTGTTTTTT.

In nucleotides, the CDR3 is TGTGCCAGCCGGAGCCCAGTTGGTGTTTCTGAAGCTTTCTTT. Its protein product is CASRSPVGVSEAFF. J is TRBJ1-1 and V is TRBV6-2 or TRBV6-3; D call uncertain. The V gene lost 8 bases and the J gene lost 6 bases, with 19 bases spanning the gap. The CDR3 runs to 14 residues. The germline V gene has CDR1 MNHEY and CDR2 SVGEGT.

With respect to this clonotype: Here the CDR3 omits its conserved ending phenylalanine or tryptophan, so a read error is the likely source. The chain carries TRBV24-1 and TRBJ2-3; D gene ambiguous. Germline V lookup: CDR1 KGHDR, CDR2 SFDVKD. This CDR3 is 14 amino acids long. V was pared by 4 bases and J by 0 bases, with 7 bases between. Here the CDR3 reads CATSDPRSTDTQYI. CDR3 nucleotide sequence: TGTGCCACCAGTGACCCCAGGAGCACAGATACGCAGTATATT.

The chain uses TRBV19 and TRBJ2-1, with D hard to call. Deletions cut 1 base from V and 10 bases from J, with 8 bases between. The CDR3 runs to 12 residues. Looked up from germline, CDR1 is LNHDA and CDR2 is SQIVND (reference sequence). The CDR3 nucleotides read TGTGCCAGTAGTATAGCTGGCAGGGAGCAGTTCTTC. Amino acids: CASSIAGREQFF. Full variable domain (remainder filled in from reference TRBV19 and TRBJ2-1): DGGITQSPKYLFRKEGQNVTLSCEQNLNHDAMYWYRQDPGQGLRLIYYSQIVNDFQKGDIAEGYSVSREKKESFPLTVTSAQKNPTAFYLCASSIAGREQFFGPGTRLTVL.

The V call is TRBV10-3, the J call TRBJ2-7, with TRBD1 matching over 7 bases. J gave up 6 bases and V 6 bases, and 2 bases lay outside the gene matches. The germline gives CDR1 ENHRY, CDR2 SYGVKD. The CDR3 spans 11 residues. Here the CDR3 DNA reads TGTGCCATCAGCGACAGGGTCGAGCAGTACTTC. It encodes CAISDRVEQYF.

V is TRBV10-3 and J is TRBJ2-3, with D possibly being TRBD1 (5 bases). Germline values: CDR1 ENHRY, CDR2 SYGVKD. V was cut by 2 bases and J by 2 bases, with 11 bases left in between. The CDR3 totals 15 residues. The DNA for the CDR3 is TGTGCCATCAGTGAGAGGGGCCTTTCCACAGATACGCAGTATTTT. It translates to CAISERGLSTDTQYF.

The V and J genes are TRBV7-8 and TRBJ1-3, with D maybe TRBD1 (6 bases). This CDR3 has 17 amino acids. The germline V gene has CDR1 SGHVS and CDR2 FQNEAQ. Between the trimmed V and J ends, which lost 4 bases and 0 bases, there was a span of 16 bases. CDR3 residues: CASSSRTALDSGNTIYF. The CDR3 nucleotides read TGTGCCAGCAGCTCACGGACAGCTTTAGACTCTGGAAACACCATATATTTT.